This TCR beta chain was documented in a study of T cell repertoires in cytomegalovirus infection. Overall study: Public signatures in TCR beta pointed to CMV infection and matching HLA type.

Germline CDR1 and CDR2: LGHNA and YNFKEQ. J was trimmed by 4 bases and V by 3 bases; bases with no gene match: 6. The CDR3 covers 15 residues. A single record per CDR3 protein comes from TCRdb applying MiXCR to the reads. Among about 460,000 distinct CDR3 sequences listed, around 10% were seen once. Concerning this clonotype itself: Its antigen is undetermined.

Study results and caveats: There were carriers of CMV plus the relevant HLA, and cumulative public TCR beta family frequency identified them. CMV-specific TCR beta clonotypes restricted by HLA-C were the ones dominating the ex vivo response.

Sample: PBMCs. The rearrangement links TRBV4-2 to TRBJ2-4; 7 positions agree with TRBD1. This TCR derives from a human donor in good health (CMV status not recorded). Some clones in this sample may be carry-over from other donors' samples. CDR3 residues: CASSQDRDRKNIQYF. The CDR3 DNA follows: TGTGCCAGCAGCCAGGACCGGGACAGAAAAAACATTCAGTACTTC.